This note documents a single TCR beta chain sequence. Per the germline V gene, CDR1 is SGHTA and CDR2 is FQGTGA. The CDR3 covers 17 residues. The ends were cut back, 1 base at V and 0 bases at J, with 13 bases in the middle. All of the donors resided in Nashville, Tennessee, and each was a Caucasian adult. Assay: immunoSEQ multiplex PCR; the TCRdb copy retains only in-frame clones and omits some. The sample yields hundreds of thousands of clones, over 65% seen once. The sample comes from a study of shared clonotypes between healthy human individuals. This TCR came from a woman aged 25-40 years in good health. The rearrangement uses TRBV7-3 and TRBJ2-1; the D is unclear. Sequencing was done on a sample of memory CD4+ T cells sorted from blood. Subset meaning: CD45RA-negative fraction. CDR3 coding DNA: TGTGCCAGCAGCTTAAGGCTGGACGCGAGCTCCTACAATGAGCAGTTCTTC. Translated, it gives CASSLRLDASSYNEQFF.